This TCR beta chain originates from a study of CD8+ T cells in alopecia areata. Documented treatment: oral pan-JAK inhibitor, 5-10 mg twice daily. The germline V gene encodes CDR1 LNHDA and CDR2 SQIVND (reference sequence). The V gene lost 6 bases and the J gene lost 4 bases, with 15 bases spanning the gap. This CDR3 is built from 14 residues. Following RNA extraction, reverse transcription yielded cDNA that acted as the sequencing template. Sequencing used immunoSEQ multiplex PCR; TCRdb keeps in-frame clones, though not all of them. Found here are roughly 170,000 clones, roughly 62% of them singletons; the top ten hold roughly 12%.

The starting material was CD8+ T cells sorted from blood, obtained at week 24, from a patient treated with tofacitinib. The chain joins TRBV19 to TRBJ1-2, with D possibly TRBD1 on 5 matching bases. The receptor's source is a human donor with alopecia areata. The CDR3 DNA follows: TGTGCCAGTAGCGAGCGGGGGGAAGCCTATGGCTACACCTTC. It codes for CASSERGEAYGYTF. Combining the CDR3 with reference TRBV19 and TRBJ1-2 gives the whole variable domain DGGITQSPKYLFRKEGQNVTLSCEQNLNHDAMYWYRQDPGQGLRLIYYSQIVNDFQKGDIAEGYSVSREKKESFPLTVTSAQKNPTAFYLCASSERGEAYGYTFGSGTRLTVV.